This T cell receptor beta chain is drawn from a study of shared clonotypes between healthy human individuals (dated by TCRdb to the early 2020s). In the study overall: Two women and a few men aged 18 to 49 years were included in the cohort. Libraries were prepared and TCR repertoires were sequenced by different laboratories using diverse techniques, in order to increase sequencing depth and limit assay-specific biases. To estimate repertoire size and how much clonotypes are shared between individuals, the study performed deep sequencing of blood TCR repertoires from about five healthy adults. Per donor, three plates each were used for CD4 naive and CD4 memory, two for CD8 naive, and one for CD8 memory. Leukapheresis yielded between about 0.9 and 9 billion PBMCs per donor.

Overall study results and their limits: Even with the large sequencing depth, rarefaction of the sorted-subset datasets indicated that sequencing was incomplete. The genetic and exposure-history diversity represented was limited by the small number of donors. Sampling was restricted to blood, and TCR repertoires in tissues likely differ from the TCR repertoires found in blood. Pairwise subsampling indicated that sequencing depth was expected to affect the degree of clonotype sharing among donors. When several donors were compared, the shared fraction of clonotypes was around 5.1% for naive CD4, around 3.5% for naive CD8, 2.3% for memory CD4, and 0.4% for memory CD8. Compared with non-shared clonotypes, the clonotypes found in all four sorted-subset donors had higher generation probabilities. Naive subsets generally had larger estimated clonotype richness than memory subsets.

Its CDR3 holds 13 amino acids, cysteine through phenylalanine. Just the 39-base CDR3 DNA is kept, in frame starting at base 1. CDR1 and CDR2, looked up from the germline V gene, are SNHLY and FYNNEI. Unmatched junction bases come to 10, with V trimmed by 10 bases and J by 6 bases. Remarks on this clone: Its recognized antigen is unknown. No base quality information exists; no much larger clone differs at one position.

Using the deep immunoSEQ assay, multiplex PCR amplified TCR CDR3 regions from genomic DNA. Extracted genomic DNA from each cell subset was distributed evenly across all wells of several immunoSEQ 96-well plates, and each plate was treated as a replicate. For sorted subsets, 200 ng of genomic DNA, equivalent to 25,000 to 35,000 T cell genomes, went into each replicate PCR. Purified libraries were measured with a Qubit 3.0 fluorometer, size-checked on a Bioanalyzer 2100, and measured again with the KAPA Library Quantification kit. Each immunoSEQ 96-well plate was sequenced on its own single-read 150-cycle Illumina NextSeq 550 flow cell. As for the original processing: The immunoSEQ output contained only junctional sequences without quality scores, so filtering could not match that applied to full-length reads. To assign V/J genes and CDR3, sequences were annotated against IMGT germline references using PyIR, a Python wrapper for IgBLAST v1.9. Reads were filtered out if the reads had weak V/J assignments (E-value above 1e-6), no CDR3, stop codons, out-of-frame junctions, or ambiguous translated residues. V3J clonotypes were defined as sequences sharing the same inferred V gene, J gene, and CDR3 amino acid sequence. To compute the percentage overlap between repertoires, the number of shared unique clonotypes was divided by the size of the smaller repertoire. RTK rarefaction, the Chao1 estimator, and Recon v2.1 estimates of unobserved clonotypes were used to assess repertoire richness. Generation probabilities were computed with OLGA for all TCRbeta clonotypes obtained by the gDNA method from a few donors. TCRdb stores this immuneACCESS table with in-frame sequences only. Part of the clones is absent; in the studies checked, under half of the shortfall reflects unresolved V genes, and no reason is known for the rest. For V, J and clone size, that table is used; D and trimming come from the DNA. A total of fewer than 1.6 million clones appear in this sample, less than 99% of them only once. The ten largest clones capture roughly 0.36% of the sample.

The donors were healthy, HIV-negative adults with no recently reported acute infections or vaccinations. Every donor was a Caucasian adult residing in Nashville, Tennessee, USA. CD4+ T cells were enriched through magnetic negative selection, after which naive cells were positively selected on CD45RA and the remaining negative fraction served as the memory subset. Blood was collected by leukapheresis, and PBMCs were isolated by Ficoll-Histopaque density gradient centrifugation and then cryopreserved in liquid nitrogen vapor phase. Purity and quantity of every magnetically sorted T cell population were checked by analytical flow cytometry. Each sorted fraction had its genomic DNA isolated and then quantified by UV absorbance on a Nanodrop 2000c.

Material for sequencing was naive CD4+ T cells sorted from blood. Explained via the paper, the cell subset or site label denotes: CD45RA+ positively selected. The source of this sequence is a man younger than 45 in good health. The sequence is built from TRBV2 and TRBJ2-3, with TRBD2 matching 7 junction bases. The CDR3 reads CATRPAGDDTQYF. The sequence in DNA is TGTGCCACCCGACCGGCGGGAGACGATACGCAGTATTTT.